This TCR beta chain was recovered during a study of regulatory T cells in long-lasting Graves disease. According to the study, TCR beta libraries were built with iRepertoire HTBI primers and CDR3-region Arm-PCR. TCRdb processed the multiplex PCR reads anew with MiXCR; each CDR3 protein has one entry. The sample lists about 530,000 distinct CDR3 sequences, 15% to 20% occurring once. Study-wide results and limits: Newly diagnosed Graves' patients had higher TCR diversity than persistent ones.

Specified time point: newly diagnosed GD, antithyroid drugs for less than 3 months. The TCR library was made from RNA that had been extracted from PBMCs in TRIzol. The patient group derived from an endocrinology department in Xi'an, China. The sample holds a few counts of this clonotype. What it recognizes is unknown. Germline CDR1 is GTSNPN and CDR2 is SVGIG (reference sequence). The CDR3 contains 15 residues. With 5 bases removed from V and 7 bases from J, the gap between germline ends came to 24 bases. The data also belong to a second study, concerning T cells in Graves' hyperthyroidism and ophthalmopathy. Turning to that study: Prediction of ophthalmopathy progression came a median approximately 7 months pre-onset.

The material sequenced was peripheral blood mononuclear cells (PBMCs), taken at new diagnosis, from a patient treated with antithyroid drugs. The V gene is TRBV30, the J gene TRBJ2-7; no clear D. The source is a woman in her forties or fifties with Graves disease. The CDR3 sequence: CAWEWGTGRRREQYF. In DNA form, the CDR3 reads TGTGCCTGGGAGTGGGGAACGGGTCGAAGACGGGAGCAGTACTTC.